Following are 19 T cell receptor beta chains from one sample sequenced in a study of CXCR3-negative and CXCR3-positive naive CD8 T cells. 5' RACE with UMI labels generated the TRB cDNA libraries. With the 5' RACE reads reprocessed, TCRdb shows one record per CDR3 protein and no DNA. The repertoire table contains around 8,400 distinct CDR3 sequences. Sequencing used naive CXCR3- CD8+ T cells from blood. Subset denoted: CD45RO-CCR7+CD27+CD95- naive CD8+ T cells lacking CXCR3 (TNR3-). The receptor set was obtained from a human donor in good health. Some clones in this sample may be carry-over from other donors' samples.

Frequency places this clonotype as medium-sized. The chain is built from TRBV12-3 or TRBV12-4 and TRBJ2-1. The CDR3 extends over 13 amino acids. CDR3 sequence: CASSFDSYNEQFF.

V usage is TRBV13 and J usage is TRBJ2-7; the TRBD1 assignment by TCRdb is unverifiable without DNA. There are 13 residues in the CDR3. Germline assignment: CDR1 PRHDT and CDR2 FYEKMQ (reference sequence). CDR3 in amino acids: CASSSGQGYEQYF.

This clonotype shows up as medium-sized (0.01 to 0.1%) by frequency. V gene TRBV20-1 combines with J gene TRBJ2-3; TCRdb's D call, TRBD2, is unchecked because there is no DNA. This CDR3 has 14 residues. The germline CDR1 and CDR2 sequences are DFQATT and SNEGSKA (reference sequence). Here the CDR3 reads CSARVEGGQDTQYF.

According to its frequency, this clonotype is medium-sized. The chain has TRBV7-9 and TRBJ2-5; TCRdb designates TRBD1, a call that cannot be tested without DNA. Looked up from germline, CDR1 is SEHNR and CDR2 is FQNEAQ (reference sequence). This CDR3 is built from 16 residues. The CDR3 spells CASSFRDSPTGETQYF.

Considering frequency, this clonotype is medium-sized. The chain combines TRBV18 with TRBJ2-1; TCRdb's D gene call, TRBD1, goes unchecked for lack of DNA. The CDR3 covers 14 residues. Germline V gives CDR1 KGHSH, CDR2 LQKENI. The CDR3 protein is CASSPTGDLDEQFF.

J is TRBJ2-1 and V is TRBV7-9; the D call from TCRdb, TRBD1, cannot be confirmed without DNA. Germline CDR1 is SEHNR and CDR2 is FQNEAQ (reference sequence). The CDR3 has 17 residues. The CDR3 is CASSPRRLGSGYNEQFF.

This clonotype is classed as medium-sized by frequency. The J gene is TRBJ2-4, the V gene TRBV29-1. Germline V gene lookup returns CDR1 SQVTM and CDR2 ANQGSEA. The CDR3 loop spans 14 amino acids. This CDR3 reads CSVSDPLAKNIQYF.

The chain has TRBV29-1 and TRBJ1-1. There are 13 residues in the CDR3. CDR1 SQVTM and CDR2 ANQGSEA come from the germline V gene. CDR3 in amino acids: CSVAGTLNTEAFF.

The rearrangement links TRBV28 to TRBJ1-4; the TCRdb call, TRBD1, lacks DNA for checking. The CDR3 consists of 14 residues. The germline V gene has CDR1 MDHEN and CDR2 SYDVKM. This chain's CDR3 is CASSLLGASEKLFF.

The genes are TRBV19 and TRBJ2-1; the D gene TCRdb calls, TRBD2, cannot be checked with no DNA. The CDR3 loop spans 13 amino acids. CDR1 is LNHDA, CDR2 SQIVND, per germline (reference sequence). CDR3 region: CASSIVGLHEQFF.

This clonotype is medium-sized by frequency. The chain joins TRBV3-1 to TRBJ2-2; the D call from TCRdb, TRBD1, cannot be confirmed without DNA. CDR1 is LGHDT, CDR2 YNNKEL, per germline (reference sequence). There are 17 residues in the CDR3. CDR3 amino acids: CASSQDPGQGGTGELFF.

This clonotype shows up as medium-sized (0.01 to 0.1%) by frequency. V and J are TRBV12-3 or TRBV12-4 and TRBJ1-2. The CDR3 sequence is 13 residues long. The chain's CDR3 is CASSFGLTYGYTF.

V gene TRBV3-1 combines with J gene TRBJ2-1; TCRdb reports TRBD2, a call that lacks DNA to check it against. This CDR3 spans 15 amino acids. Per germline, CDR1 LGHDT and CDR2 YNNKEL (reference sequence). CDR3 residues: CASSLLAGAYNEQFF.

The CDR3 sequence: CASSPRQGSNTEAFF. The chain combines TRBV12-3 or TRBV12-4 with TRBJ1-1; there is no DNA to check the TCRdb D call of TRBD1. The CDR3 extends over 15 amino acids.

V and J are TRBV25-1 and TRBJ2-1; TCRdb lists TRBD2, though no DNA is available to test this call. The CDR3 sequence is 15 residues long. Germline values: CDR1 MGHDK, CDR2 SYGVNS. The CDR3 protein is CASSRGAGGIDEQFF.

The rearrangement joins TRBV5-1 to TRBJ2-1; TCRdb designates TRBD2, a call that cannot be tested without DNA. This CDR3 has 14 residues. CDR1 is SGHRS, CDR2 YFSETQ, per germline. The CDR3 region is CASSSSGLSGEQFF.

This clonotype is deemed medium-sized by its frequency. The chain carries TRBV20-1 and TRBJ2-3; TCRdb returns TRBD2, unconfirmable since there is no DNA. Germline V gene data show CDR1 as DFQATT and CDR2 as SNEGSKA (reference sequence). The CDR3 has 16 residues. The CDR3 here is CSALSFMGPSTDTQYF.

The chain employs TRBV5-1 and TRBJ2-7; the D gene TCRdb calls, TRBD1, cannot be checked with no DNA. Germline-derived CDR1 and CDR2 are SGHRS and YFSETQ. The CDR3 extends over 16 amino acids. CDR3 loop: CASSWDTGLSSYEQYF.

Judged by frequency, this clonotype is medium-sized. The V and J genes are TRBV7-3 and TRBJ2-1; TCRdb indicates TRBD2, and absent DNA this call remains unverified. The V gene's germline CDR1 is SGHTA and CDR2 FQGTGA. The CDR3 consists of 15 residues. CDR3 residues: CASSPDVTEGNEQFF.